The 20 T cell receptor beta chains reported below all come from one sample, sequenced in a study of T-cell memory formation after mild COVID-19. In TCRdb, the 5' RACE reads were re-called with MiXCR into one record per CDR3 protein. The sample has about 130,000 distinct CDR3 sequences, about 5.9% seen once. Specimen: PBMCs or a T cell subset sorted from them (not recorded which). Receptor source: an adult woman who had mild COVID-19 (a few samples of this study predate the infection). Cell type and time point are not known.

This clonotype was found a few times. The chain combines TRBV12-3 or TRBV12-4 with TRBJ1-4, with D perhaps TRBD1 (6 bases). V lost 6 bases and J 8 bases, leaving 16 bases between the germline ends. CDR3 length: 14 amino acids. Here the CDR3 reads CASSQDRFTEKLFF. The CDR3 coding sequence is TGTGCCAGCAGCCAAGACAGGTTTACCGAAAAACTGTTTTTT.

In its sample, this clonotype was seen a few times. The chain uses TRBV9 and TRBJ2-5, with 9 bases aligning to TRBD1. After removal of 0 bases from V and 2 bases from J, the junction contained 11 bases not matched to a gene. The CDR3 extends over 18 amino acids. Germline CDR1 is SGDLS and CDR2 is YYNGEE. The CDR3 DNA reads TGTGCCAGCAGCGTAGCCCCATCACCAGGACAGGGGCAAGAGACCCAGTACTTC. As protein: CASSVAPSPGQGQETQYF.

This clonotype was detected ten times or more. The chain is built from TRBV2 and TRBJ2-1; TRBD1 is a possible D gene (6 bases). The germline V gene encodes CDR1 SNHLY and CDR2 FYNNEI. The CDR3 length is 15 residues. Trimming shortened V by 9 bases and J by 4 bases, and 19 bases separated the two germline ends. The CDR3 DNA reads as TGTGCCAGTCCCGTGAGGAAGGGGGAGTACAATGAGCAGTTCTTC. Its protein is CASPVRKGEYNEQFF.

CDR3 sequence reads: CASSPRGVAGAYEQYF. The CDR3 DNA follows: TGTGCCAGCTCACCACGTGGGGTAGCAGGAGCCTACGAGCAGTACTTC. The chain carries TRBV18 and TRBJ2-7; the D is unclear. V was trimmed by 1 base and J by 2 bases, leaving 15 bases between them. Germline values: CDR1 KGHSH, CDR2 LQKENI. This CDR3 comprises 16 residues. The full variable domain, with the rest looked up from reference TRBV18 and TRBJ2-7, is NAGVMQNPRHLVRRRGQEARLRCSPMKGHSHVYWYRQLPEEGLKFMVYLQKENIIDESGMPKERFSAEFPKEGPSILRIQQVVRGDSAAYFCASSPRGVAGAYEQYFGPGTRLTVT.

This clonotype has more than one count but fewer than ten. The rearrangement joins TRBV25-1 to TRBJ1-5, with D perhaps TRBD1 (6 bases). Germline lookup yields CDR1 MGHDK and CDR2 SYGVNS. The CDR3 runs to 15 residues. V was pared by 4 bases and J by 0 bases, with 10 bases between. The CDR3 DNA reads as TGTGCCAGCAGTGGACAGGAATTTAGCAATCAGCCCCAGCATTTT. Translated: CASSGQEFSNQPQHF. Complete variable domain (other parts from reference TRBV25-1 and TRBJ1-5): EADIYQTPRYLVIGTGKKITLECSQTMGHDKMYWYQQDPGMELHLIHYSYGVNSTEKGDLSSESTVSRIRTEHFPLTLESARPSHTSQYLCASSGQEFSNQPQHFGDGTRLSIL.

This chain uses TRBV28 with TRBJ1-4; unclear D gene. Germline V gives CDR1 MDHEN, CDR2 SYDVKM. The CDR3 length is 15 residues. The germline V and J ends were trimmed by 5 bases and 2 bases, with 12 bases remaining between them. In DNA form, the CDR3 reads TGTGCCAGCAGTCTACCGACGGGTACTAATGAAAAACTGTTTTTT. This translates into CASSLPTGTNEKLFF.

This clonotype occurred a few times. This chain joins TRBV18 and TRBJ1-1, with TRBD1 matching 7 bases. CDR3 length: 15 residues. Germline CDR1 reads KGHSH; CDR2 reads LQKENI. V dropped 6 bases and J dropped 7; count of bases not matched to a gene: 14. The CDR3 nucleotides read TGTGCCAGCTCGGTTCGCGGGACAGACTTCGGTGAAGCTTTCTTT. Translating it yields CASSVRGTDFGEAFF.

In its sample, this clonotype was seen a few times. This chain uses TRBV27 with TRBJ2-1, with 8 bases matching TRBD1. The CDR3 runs to 17 residues. CDR1 MNHEY and CDR2 SMNVEV come from the germline V gene (reference sequence). V lost 4 bases and J lost 8; bases outside the gene matches: 16. CDR3 sequence reads: CASSSPRQGFSSDEQFF. CDR3 DNA: TGTGCCAGCAGTTCCCCGAGACAGGGGTTTTCTTCCGATGAGCAGTTCTTC.

This clonotype appeared many times. V gene TRBV5-1 combines with J gene TRBJ2-3; TRBD1 matches at 7 bases. V was pared by 0 bases and J by 3 bases, with 4 bases of the junction left unmatched. Germline assignment: CDR1 SGHRS and CDR2 YFSETQ. The CDR3 extends over 15 amino acids. CDR3 residues: CASSLVGGETDTQYF. CDR3 coding DNA: TGCGCCAGCAGCTTGGTAGGGGGCGAAACAGATACGCAGTATTTT.

The table lists this clonotype with many counts. The gene calls are TRBV12-3 or TRBV12-4 and TRBJ2-5; weak D call: TRBD2 (5 bases). V was pared by 3 bases and J by 7 bases, with 12 bases between. This CDR3 has 13 residues. The CDR3 sequence is CASSLRETGTQYF. For the CDR3, the DNA is TGTGCCAGCAGTTTGAGGGAAACTGGGACCCAGTACTTC.

The chain uses TRBV7-9 and TRBJ2-5; D possibly corresponds to TRBD1 (6 bases). Germline CDR1 is SEHNR and CDR2 is FQNEAQ (reference sequence). CDR3 length equals 14 residues. Trimming left V 2 bases short and J 4 bases short, with 11 bases between. The CDR3 loop reads CASSLLGRGETQYF. In nucleotides, the CDR3 is TGTGCCAGCAGCTTACTTGGCAGGGGAGAGACCCAGTACTTC. Supplemented by reference TRBV7-9 and TRBJ2-5, the full variable domain reads DTGVSQNPRHKITKRGQNVTFRCDPISEHNRLYWYRQTLGQGPEFLTYFQNEAQLEKSRLLSDRFSAERPKGSFSTLEIQRTEQGDSAMYLCASSLLGRGETQYFGPGTRLLVL.

This clonotype was counted at least ten times. The chain is built from TRBV4-1 and TRBJ1-1, with 8 bases identical to TRBD1. Trimming took 4 bases from V and 4 from J; bases not matched to a gene: 8. Germline-derived CDR1 and CDR2 are MGHRA and YSYEKL. CDR3 length equals 15 residues. The DNA of the CDR3 is TGCGCCAGCAGCCGAGTACAGGGGGTTGGCACTGAAGCTTTCTTT. Amino acid sequence: CASSRVQGVGTEAFF.

With regard to this clonotype: Possible read error: a much larger clone is one base away. The chain carries TRBV6-2 or TRBV6-3 and TRBJ2-1; maybe TRBD2 (6 bases). This CDR3 has 15 amino acids. The germline V and J ends were trimmed by 8 bases and 0 bases, with 14 bases remaining between them. CDR1 is MNHEY, CDR2 SVGEGT, per germline. CDR3 sequence: CASGLEGSSYNEQFF. CDR3 nucleotides: TGTGCCAGCGGACTGGAGGGGAGCTCCTACAATGAGCAGTTCTTC.

V gene TRBV5-8 combines with J gene TRBJ2-1; D gene ambiguous. The CDR3 sequence is 15 residues long. V lost 3 bases to trimming and J lost 0 bases, with 10 bases between them. The germline CDR1 and CDR2 sequences are SGHTS and YDEGEE. The CDR3 is CASSSTQRSYNEQFF. In DNA form, the CDR3 reads TGTGCCAGCAGCTCAACTCAGCGCTCCTACAATGAGCAGTTCTTC. The full variable domain, rest sourced from reference TRBV5-8 and TRBJ2-1, is EAGVTQSPTHLIKTRGQQATLRCSPISGHTSVYWYQQALGLGLQFLLWYDEGEERNRGNFPPRFSGRQFPNYSSELNVNALELEDSALYLCASSSTQRSYNEQFFGPGTRLTVL.

This clonotype was counted ten times or more. V usage is TRBV12-3 or TRBV12-4 and J usage is TRBJ2-5; D not certain. With 5 bases removed from V and 1 base from J, the gap between germline ends came to 11 bases. This CDR3 is built from 14 residues. CDR3 bases: TGTGCCAGCAGTGAGTCAGGAATCCAAGAGACCCAGTACTTC. Encoded protein: CASSESGIQETQYF.

This clonotype was seen a handful of times. The genes are TRBV7-2 and TRBJ1-2; the match to TRBD1 covers 7 bases. V lost 1 base and J lost 7; bases outside the gene matches: 6. The CDR3 has 14 residues. Germline loops: CDR1 SGHTA, CDR2 FQGNSA. CDR3 loop: CASSLETGNRGYTF. The CDR3 nucleotides read TGTGCCAGCAGCTTAGAGACAGGGAACCGTGGCTACACCTTC.

This clonotype was counted a few times. The chain carries TRBV20-1 and TRBJ2-1; 7 nucleotides line up with TRBD2. The CDR3 totals 15 residues. CDR1 is DFQATT, CDR2 SNEGSKA, per germline (reference sequence). V was pared by 3 bases and J by 9 bases, with 14 bases of the junction left unmatched. This CDR3 reads CSARSTGLVRSEQFF. The CDR3 DNA is TGCAGTGCTAGGAGTACCGGACTAGTTCGGAGTGAGCAGTTCTTC.

The J gene is TRBJ1-1, the V gene TRBV20-1; D unresolved. Trimming took 3 bases from V and 0 from J, leaving 8 bases between them. The CDR3 covers 13 residues. Per the germline V gene, CDR1 is DFQATT and CDR2 is SNEGSKA (reference sequence). CDR3 in amino acids: CSASSALNTEAFF. Here the CDR3 DNA reads TGCAGTGCTAGTTCAGCCCTGAACACTGAAGCTTTCTTT.

This clonotype was found a few times. The chain links TRBV12-3 or TRBV12-4 to TRBJ2-3; tentatively, D is TRBD1 (6 bases). V shed 3 bases and J shed 1 base, with 11 bases lying between them. This CDR3 is built from 15 residues. CDR3: CASSFTGTGTDTQYF. CDR3 DNA sequence: TGTGCCAGCAGTTTTACAGGGACCGGCACAGATACGCAGTATTTT.

This clonotype was seen only a few times. The chain uses TRBV20-1 and TRBJ2-1; 8 bases line up with TRBD1. CDR1 and CDR2 from the germline V gene are DFQATT and SNEGSKA (reference sequence). Trimming removed 6 bases from V and 9 bases from J; junction bases left unmatched: 10. The CDR3 has 13 amino acids. CDR3 in DNA: TGCAGTGCCCAAAGGACAGGGAAAGGTGAGCAGTTCTTC. Its protein product is CSAQRTGKGEQFF.